A selection of T cell receptor beta chains follows, all from one sample in a study of blood T cell repertoires in COVID-19. Repertoires were generated with immunoSEQ multiplex PCR, while TCRdb's copy carries only in-frame clones and drops some. The sample lists about 120,000 clones, about nine tenths occurring once. The sequenced sample was peripheral blood. The receptors were sampled from a woman in her 70s with acute or convalescent COVID-19. The CDR3 runs from the conserved cysteine through the conserved F or W. Each record gives: clone size, V gene, J gene, CDR3 protein. Part of the rows lack a size; the others show once, few, many or a class for expanded clones.

.	TRBV2	TRBJ1-5	CASSEGRGGNQPQHF
.	TRBV11-2	TRBJ1-6	CASSLGGQTNSPLHF
.	TRBV5-6	TRBJ2-6	CASSLALGGSGANVLTF
.	TRBV3-1/TRBV3-2	TRBJ2-5	CASSQDGIAGSGETQYF
.	TRBV10-1	TRBJ2-3	CASSETSRLTDTQYF
.	TRBV5-1	TRBJ2-3	CASSLSAGGLTDTQYF
.	TRBV6-5	TRBJ2-7	CASTSSSRTYEQYF
.	TRBV4-1	TRBJ2-3	CASTSGGGDTDTQYF
once	TRBV19	TRBJ2-1	CASTRGTSGNEQFF
.	TRBV4-1	TRBJ2-7	CASSRNPGGRGKSEQYF
.	TRBV6-4	TRBJ2-6	CASSPRPSGANVLTF
.	TRBV7-9	TRBJ1-1	CASNRQGSSTEAFF
.	TRBV24-1	TRBJ2-1	CATSDGPRAGGLSEQFF
.	TRBV9	TRBJ2-7	CASSVEGGGPYEQYF
.	TRBV13	TRBJ1-5	CASSHGHSNQPQHF
.	TRBV4-1	TRBJ1-2	CASSQDWEASGYTF
.	TRBV7-9	TRBJ1-1	CASRRNLGQGATEAFF
.	TRBV7-9	TRBJ1-2	CASNWGDLGYGYTF
.	TRBV2	TRBJ1-3	CASSNRDTFSGNTIYF
.	TRBV11-2	TRBJ2-7	CASSWGGSSYEQYF
.	TRBV5-1	TRBJ2-1	CASSAGGQSYNEQFF
.	TRBV6-1	TRBJ1-3	CASRPTGTGNTIYF